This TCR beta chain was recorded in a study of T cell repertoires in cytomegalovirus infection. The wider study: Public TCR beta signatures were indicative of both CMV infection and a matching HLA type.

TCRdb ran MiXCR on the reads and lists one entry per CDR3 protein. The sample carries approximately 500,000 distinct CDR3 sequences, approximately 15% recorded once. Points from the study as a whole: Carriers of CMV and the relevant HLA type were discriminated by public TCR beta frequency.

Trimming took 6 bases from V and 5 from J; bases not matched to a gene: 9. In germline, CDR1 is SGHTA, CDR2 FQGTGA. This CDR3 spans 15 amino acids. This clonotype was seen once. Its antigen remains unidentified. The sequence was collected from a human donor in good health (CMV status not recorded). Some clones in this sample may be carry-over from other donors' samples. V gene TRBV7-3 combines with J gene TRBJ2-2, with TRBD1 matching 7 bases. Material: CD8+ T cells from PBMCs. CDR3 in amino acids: CASRTGYLETGELFF. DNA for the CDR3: TGTGCCAGCAGGACAGGGTATTTGGAAACCGGGGAGCTGTTTTTT.